This T cell receptor beta chain was sequenced for a study of breast tumors, draining lymph nodes, adjacent tissues. Many counts were recorded for this clonotype. Its target is unknown. Germline V gives CDR1 SQVTM, CDR2 ANQGSEA. The CDR3 has 12 residues. After removal of 3 bases from V and 5 bases from J, the junction contained 0 bases not matched to a gene. Using its own MiXCR run on the multiplex PCR reads, TCRdb lists one record per CDR3 protein. The table includes under 150,000 distinct CDR3 sequences, 15% to 20% detected once. Axillary draining lymph nodes of breast cancer patients supplied the node samples. Findings and caveats of the study: Luminal-like breast cancer showed significantly higher tumor–nontumor repertoire similarity than basal-like. Data only fit, rather than demonstrated, lymph node origin of most tumor T cells. The data were judged consistent with most tumor T cells coming from lymph node and expanding in tumor. Tumor repertoires ranked between lymph nodes and nontumor tissue in diversity, with V and J gene preferences.

The chain couples TRBV29-1 to TRBJ2-1, with TRBD2 matching 8 bases. Sequenced sample: axillary lymph node tissue. The source is a female donor with breast cancer. Some clones in this sample may be carry-over from other donors' samples. In nucleotides, the CDR3 is TGCAGCGTTGAGCGGGAGGACAATGAGCAGTTCTTC. Protein: CSVEREDNEQFF.